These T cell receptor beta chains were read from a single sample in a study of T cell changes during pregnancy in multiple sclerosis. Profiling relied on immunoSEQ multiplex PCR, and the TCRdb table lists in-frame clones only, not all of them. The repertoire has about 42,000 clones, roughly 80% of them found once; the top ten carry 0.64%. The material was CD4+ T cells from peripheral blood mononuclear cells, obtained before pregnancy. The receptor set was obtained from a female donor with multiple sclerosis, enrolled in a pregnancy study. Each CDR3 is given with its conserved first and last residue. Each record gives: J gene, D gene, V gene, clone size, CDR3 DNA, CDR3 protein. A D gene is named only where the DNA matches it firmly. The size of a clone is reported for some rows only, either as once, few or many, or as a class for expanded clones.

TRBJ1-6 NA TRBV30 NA TGTGCCTGGAGTGTACTAACACGTAATTCACCCCTCCACTTT CAWSVLTRNSPLHF
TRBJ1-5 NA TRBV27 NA TGTGCCAGCAGTTATGGCCAGCCCCAGCATTTT CASSYGQPQHF
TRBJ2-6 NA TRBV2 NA TGTGCCAGCAGTGATGGGGGGGCCGGGGCCAACGTCCTGACTTTC CASSDGGAGANVLTF
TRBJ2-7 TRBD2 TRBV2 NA TGTGCCAGCAGCTACACTAGCGTAGAGCAGTACTTC CASSYTSVEQYF
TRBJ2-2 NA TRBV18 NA TGTGCCAGCTCACGGACAGCGAACACCGGGGAGCTGTTTTTT CASSRTANTGELFF
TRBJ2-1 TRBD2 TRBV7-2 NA TGTGCCAGCAGTTTTGGACTAGCGGGGGGGATCAATGAGCAGTTCTTC CASSFGLAGGINEQFF
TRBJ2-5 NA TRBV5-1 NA TGCGCCAGCAGCTACTTAACCTGGTGGCAGGATCATTGGGTCCAAGAGACCCAGTACTTC CASSYLTWWQDHWVQETQYF
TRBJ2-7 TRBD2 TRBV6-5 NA TGTGCCAGCAGTTACTCGGGGGGGTTCTCCCACGAGCAGTACTTC CASSYSGGFSHEQYF
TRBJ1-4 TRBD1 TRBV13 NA TGTGCCAGCAGCTTAAGCCAGGGGGCCACTAATGAAAAACTGTTTTTT CASSLSQGATNEKLFF
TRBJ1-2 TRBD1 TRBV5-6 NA TGTGCCAGCAGCCCGTTGACAGGGGGATTCTATGGCTACACCTTC CASSPLTGGFYGYTF
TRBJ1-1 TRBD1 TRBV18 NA TGTGCCAGCTCACCACCCGGGACAGTCCTGAACACTGAAGCTTTCTTT CASSPPGTVLNTEAFF
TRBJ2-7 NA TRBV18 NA TGTGCCAGCTCACCCTCCGCTAGCGTCTCCTACGAGCAGTACTTC CASSPSASVSYEQYF
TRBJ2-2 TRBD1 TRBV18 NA TGTGCCAGCTCACCCGTGGACAGGGGGCTTGTCGGGGAGCTGTTTTTT CASSPVDRGLVGELFF
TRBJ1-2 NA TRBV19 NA TGTGCCAGTAGGATCAACAGGGACTATGGCTACACCTTC CASRINRDYGYTF
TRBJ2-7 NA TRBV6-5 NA TGTGCCAGCAGCCGCGACAAGTCCGAGCAGTACTTC CASSRDKSEQYF
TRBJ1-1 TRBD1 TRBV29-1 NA TGCAGCGTTCGGGGGACAGTCACTGAAGCTTTCTTT CSVRGTVTEAFF
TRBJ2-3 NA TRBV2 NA TGTGCCAGCAGTGAAGCGCTTCTAAGGGGGGGGCCTATGAGGACAGATACGCAGTATTTT CASSEALLRGGPMRTDTQYF
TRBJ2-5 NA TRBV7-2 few TGTGCCAGCAGCTTAGAATCTAGCTATGAGACCCAGTACTTC CASSLESSYETQYF
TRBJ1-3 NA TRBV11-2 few TGTGCCAGCAGCTTAGAGACTCCCACCATATATTTT CASSLETPTIYF
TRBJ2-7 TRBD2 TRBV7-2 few TGTGCCAGCAGCAGGGGACTAGCGGGCCAAAGGCAGTACTTC CASSRGLAGQRQYF
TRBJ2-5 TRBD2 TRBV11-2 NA TGTGCCAGCAGCTTACACTCTAGCGGGAACGGGGAGACCCAGTACTTC CASSLHSSGNGETQYF
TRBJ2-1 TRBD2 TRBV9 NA TGTGCCAGCACCAGACTAGCGGGAGTCTCTGAGCAGTTCTTC CASTRLAGVSEQFF
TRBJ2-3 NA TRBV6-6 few TGTGCCAGCAGTTCGTCAACCGGGACTAGCACAGATACGCAGTATTTT CASSSSTGTSTDTQYF
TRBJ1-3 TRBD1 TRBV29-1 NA TGCAGCGCCTACCGGGACAGGGAGGGAAACACCATATATTTT CSAYRDREGNTIYF
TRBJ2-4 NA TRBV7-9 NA TGTGCCAGCAGCCCCCGAGGGAACATTCAGTACTTC CASSPRGNIQYF
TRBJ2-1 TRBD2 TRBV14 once TGTGCCAGCAGCCCTCTAACCGGGACTATTAACAATGAGCAGTTCTTC CASSPLTGTINNEQFF
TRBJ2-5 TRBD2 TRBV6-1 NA TGTGCCAGCAGTGCTTGGACTAGCGGGAAAGAGACCCAGTACTTC CASSAWTSGKETQYF
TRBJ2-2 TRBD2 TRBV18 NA TGTGCCAGCTCACCCTTAGCGGGAGTATCCCTGAACACCGGGGAGCTGTTTTTT CASSPLAGVSLNTGELFF
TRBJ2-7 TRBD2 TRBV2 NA TGTGCCAGCAGTGAAGTCTGGGAGGGCGAGCAGTACTTC CASSEVWEGEQYF
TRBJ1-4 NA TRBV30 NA TGTGCCTGGATCGCGGGGGCGAAGGGAAAACTGTTTTTT CAWIAGAKGKLFF
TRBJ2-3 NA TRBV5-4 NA TGTGCCAGCAGCTTGCCCCGACTAGGTAGCACAGATACGCAGTATTTT CASSLPRLGSTDTQYF